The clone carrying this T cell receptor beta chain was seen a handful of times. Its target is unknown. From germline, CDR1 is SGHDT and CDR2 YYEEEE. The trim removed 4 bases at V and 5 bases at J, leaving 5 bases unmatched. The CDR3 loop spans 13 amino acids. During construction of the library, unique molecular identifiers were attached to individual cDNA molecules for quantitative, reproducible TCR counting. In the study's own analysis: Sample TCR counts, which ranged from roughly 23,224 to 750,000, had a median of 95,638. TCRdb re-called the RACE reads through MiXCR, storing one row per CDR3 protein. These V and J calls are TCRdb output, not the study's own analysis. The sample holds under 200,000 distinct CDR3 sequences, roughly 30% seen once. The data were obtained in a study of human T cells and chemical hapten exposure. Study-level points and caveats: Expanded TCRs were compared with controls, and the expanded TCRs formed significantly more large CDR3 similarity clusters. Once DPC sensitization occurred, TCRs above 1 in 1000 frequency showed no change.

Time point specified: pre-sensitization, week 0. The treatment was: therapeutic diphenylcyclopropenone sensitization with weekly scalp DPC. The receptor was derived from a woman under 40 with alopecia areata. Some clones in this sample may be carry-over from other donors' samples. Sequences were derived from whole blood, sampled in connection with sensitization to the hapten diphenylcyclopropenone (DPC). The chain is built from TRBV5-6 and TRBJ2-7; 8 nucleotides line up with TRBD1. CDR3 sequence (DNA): TGTGCCAGCAGCCGGACAGGGTACGACGAGCAGTACTTC. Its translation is CASSRTGYDEQYF.